The TCR beta chain described here comes from a study of blood T cell repertoires in COVID-19. Study summary: T cells, B-cell-depleted T cells, or PBMCs provided the cDNA or gDNA that served as material.

J was trimmed by 5 bases and V by 4 bases; bases with no gene match: 5. The CDR3 consists of 16 residues. Looked up from germline, CDR1 is LGHDT and CDR2 is YNNKEL (reference sequence). Assay: immunoSEQ multiplex PCR; the TCRdb copy retains only in-frame clones and omits some. The profile shows more than 250,000 clones, about 85% of them singletons. This clone was observed a few times. All enrollees were about 18 to 90 years old and from 25 or so US areas. Participant reports of clinical history set cohort assignment. This sequence joins TRBV3-1 (or the pseudogene TRBV3-2) and TRBJ2-7; 16 bases fit TRBD2. The receptor comes from a woman in her 30s who had recovered from COVID-19. The source material was PBMCs or T cells enriched from blood (not recorded which). The DNA of the CDR3 is TGTGCCAGCAGCCGCGGGACTAGCGGGGGGGCAAACGAGCAGTACTTC. Translated: CASSRGTSGGANEQYF.